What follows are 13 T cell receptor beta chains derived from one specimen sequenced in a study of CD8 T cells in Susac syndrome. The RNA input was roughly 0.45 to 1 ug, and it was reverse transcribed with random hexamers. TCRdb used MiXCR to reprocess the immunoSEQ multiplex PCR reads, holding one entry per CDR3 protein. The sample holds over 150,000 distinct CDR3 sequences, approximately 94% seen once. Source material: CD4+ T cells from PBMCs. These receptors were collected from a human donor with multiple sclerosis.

The CDR3 spells CASSPVAETAVQYF. The CDR3 bases are TGTGCCAGCAGCCCGGTGGCCGAGACGGCGGTTCAGTACTTC. This chain links TRBV7-2 with TRBJ2-4; D is undetermined. The germline V gene has CDR1 SGHTA and CDR2 FQGNSA. The CDR3 is 14 amino acids. The V end was cut by 5 bases, the J end by 11 bases, with 19 bases between. Filled out from reference TRBV7-2 and TRBJ2-4, the complete variable domain reads GAGVSQSPSNKVTEKGKDVELRCDPISGHTALYWYRQSLGQGLEFLIYFQGNSAPDKSGLPSDRFSAERTGGSVSTLTIQRTQQEDSAVYLCASSPVAETAVQYFGAGTRLSVL.

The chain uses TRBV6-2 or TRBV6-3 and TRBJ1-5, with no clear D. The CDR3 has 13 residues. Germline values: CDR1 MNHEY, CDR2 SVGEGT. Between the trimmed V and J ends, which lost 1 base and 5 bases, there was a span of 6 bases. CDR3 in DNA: TGTGCCAGCAGTTACTTGACCCATCAGCCCCAGCATTTT. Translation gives CASSYLTHQPQHF.

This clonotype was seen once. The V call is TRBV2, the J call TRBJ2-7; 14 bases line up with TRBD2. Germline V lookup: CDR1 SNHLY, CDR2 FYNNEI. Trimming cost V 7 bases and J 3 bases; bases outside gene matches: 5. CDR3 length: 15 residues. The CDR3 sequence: CASMGLAGANYEQYF. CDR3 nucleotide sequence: TGTGCCAGCATGGGACTAGCGGGAGCAAACTACGAGCAGTACTTC.

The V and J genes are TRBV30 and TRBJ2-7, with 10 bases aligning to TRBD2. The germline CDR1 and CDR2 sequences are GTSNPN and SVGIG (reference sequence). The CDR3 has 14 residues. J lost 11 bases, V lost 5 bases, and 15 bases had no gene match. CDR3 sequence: CAWRDGLAGVRKYF. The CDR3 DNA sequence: TGTGCCTGGCGGGACGGGCTAGCGGGAGTCAGAAAGTACTTC.

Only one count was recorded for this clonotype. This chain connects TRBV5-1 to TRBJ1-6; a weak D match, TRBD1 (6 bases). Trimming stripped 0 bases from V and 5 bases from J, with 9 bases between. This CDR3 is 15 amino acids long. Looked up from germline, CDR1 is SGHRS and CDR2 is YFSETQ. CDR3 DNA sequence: TGCGCCAGCAGCTTGGGGACAGTGGATAATTCACCCCTCCACTTT. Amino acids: CASSLGTVDNSPLHF.

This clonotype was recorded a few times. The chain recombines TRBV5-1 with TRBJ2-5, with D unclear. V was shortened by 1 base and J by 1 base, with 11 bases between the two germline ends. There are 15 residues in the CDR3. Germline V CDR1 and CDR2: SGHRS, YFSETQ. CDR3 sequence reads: CASSLTKASQETQYF. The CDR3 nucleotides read TGCGCCAGCAGCTTGACTAAAGCAAGCCAAGAGACCCAGTACTTC.

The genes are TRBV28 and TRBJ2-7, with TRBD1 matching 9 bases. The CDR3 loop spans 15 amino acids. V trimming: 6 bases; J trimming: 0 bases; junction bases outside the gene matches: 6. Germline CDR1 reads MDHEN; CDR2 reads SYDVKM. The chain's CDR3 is CASSSGTGLSYEQYF. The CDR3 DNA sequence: TGTGCCAGCAGCTCCGGGACAGGGCTCTCCTACGAGCAGTACTTC.

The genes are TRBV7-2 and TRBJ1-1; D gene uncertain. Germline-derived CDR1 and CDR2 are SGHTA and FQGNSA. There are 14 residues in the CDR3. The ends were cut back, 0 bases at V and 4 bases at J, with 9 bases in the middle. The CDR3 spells CASSLASVGTEAFF. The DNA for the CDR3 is TGTGCCAGCAGCTTAGCCTCAGTTGGCACTGAAGCTTTCTTT.

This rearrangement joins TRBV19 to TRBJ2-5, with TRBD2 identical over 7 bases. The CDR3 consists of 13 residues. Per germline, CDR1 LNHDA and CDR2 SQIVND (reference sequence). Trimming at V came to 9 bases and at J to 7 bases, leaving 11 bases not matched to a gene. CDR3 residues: CASGGTTRGTQYF. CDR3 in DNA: TGTGCCAGCGGTGGGACTACCCGAGGGACCCAGTACTTC.

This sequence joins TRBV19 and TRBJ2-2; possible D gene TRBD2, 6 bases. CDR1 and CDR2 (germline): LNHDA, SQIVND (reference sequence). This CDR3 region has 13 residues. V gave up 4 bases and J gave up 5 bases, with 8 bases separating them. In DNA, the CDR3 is TGTGCCAGTAGTAGGACTACGACCGGGGAGCTGTTTTTT. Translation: CASSRTTTGELFF.

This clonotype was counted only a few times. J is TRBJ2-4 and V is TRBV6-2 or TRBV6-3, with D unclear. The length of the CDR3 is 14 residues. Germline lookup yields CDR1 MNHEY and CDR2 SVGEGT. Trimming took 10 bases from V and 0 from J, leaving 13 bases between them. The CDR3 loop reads CAIPGRPAKNIQYF. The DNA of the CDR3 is TGTGCCATCCCTGGCCGGCCAGCCAAAAACATTCAGTACTTC.

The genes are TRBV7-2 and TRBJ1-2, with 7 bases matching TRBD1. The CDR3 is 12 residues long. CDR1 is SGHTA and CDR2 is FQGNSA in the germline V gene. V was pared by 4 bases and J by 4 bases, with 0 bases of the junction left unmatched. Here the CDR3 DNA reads TGTGCCAGCAGCTGGGACAGCTATGGCTACACCTTC. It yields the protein CASSWDSYGYTF.

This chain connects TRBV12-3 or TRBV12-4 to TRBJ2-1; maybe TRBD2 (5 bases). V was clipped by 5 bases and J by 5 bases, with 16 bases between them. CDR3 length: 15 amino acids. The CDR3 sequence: CASSPQSAGNNEQFF. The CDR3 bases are TGTGCCAGCAGTCCCCAATCGGCCGGGAACAATGAGCAGTTCTTC.